Shown below are 17 T cell receptor beta chains from a single sample sequenced in a study of graft-versus-host responses after intestinal transplantation. The antigens for these receptors are not known. Sequencing was performed with immunoSEQ multiplex PCR; in TCRdb, only in-frame clones are kept and a portion is missing. The sample consists of about 120,000 clones, 85% to 95% of them appearing once. The sample here was unstimulated CD4+ T cells sorted from spleen or lymph node cells, taken before intestinal transplant. These receptors were taken from a human donor who received an intestinal transplant.

The chain recombines TRBV2 with TRBJ2-7, with 11 bases identical to TRBD2. Germline CDR1 is SNHLY and CDR2 is FYNNEI. V lost 4 bases and J lost 7; bases outside the gene matches: 12. The CDR3 consists of 16 residues. CDR3 amino acids: CASSAASGRRAREQYF. CDR3 coding DNA: TGTGCCAGCAGTGCCGCTAGCGGGAGGCGGGCACGAGAGCAGTACTTC.

The gene calls are TRBV6-1 and TRBJ1-5, with D tentatively TRBD1 (5 bases). The V end lost 4 bases, the J end lost 2 bases, and 18 bases lay between the germline ends. Germline V gene lookup returns CDR1 MNHNS and CDR2 SASEGT. This CDR3 contains 17 residues. CDR3: CASSGPGGGWGNQPQHF. The CDR3 region has the DNA TGTGCCAGCAGTGGACCGGGGGGGGGATGGGGCAATCAGCCCCAGCATTTT.

About this clone itself: Other DNA sequences in the sample encode the same CDR3. V and J are TRBV9 and TRBJ2-7; 10 bases align to TRBD2. Trimming took 0 bases from V and 1 from J; bases not matched to a gene: 4. CDR1 is SGDLS, CDR2 YYNGEE, per germline. This CDR3 is 16 amino acids long. DNA for the CDR3: TGTGCCAGCAGCGTAGGAAGCGGGGGGGGTTCCTACGAGCAGTACTTC. Protein product: CASSVGSGGGSYEQYF.

The V and J genes are TRBV10-1 and TRBJ2-7; unclear D gene. V lost 3 bases and J 6 bases, leaving 9 bases between the germline ends. This CDR3 region has 12 residues. Germline values: CDR1 WNHNN, CDR2 SYGVQD (reference sequence). CDR3 protein: CASSDSTIEQYF. The CDR3 DNA follows: TGCGCCAGCAGTGATAGTACGATCGAGCAGTACTTC.

The rearrangement joins TRBV2 to TRBJ2-3; tentatively, D is TRBD2 (6 bases). Germline values: CDR1 SNHLY, CDR2 FYNNEI. Trimming cost V 0 bases and J 4 bases, with 14 bases left between them. This CDR3 region has 16 residues. CDR3 in amino acids: CASSEAGGGIPDTQYF. The CDR3 DNA reads TGTGCCAGCAGTGAAGCCGGGGGAGGAATCCCAGATACGCAGTATTTT.

The rearrangement joins TRBV25-1 to TRBJ2-3; the D is unclear. The CDR3 contains 12 residues. Trimming removed 4 bases from V and 2 bases from J, with 4 bases in between. CDR1 is MGHDK and CDR2 is SYGVNS in the germline V gene. The CDR3 is CASSGFTDTQYF. In nucleotides, the CDR3 is TGTGCCAGCAGTGGTTTCACAGATACGCAGTATTTT.

The chain has TRBV27 and TRBJ1-1; a weak D match, TRBD1 (5 bases). Germline V gene data show CDR1 as MNHEY and CDR2 as SMNVEV (reference sequence). The V gene lost 0 bases and the J gene lost 0 bases, with 17 bases spanning the gap. The CDR3 sequence is 18 residues long. CDR3 sequence (DNA): TGTGCCAGCAGTTTATCGACTCCCGGACACAACCTGAACACTGAAGCTTTCTTT. Its translation is CASSLSTPGHNLNTEAFF.

The chain links TRBV29-1 to TRBJ1-1; D call uncertain. The CDR3 covers 12 residues. CDR1 and CDR2 from the germline V gene are SQVTM and ANQGSEA. V was trimmed by 7 bases and J by 0 bases, leaving 9 bases between them. In DNA, the CDR3 is TGCAGCGCCAGGACGGTGAACACTGAAGCTTTCTTT. It is translated as CSARTVNTEAFF.

This sequence joins TRBV5-6 and TRBJ1-1, with TRBD1 matching 9 bases. Germline V gene lookup returns CDR1 SGHDT and CDR2 YYEEEE. Trimming cost V 4 bases and J 5 bases; bases outside gene matches: 3. The CDR3 has 13 amino acids. The CDR3, as DNA: TGTGCCAGCAGCCGGGACAGGGCGACTGAAGCTTTCTTT. Encoded protein: CASSRDRATEAFF.

The chain couples TRBV9 to TRBJ2-7; 7 nucleotides align to TRBD1. CDR1 SGDLS and CDR2 YYNGEE come from the germline V gene. The junction had 5 bases not matched to a gene; V was cut back by 0 bases and J by 2 bases. The CDR3 is made up of 15 amino acids. The CDR3 DNA follows: TGTGCCAGCAGCGTAGTACAGGGGTCCCCCTACGAGCAGTACTTC. It codes for CASSVVQGSPYEQYF.

The chain recombines TRBV6-5 with TRBJ2-2; TRBD2 aligns across 8 bases. The V and J ends lost 6 bases and 4 bases, in that order; junction bases with no gene match: 7. Per germline, CDR1 MNHEY and CDR2 SVGAGI. This CDR3 region has 15 residues. The DNA for the CDR3 is TGTGCCAGCAGAGGGCTAGCGGGCGTCACCGGGGAGCTGTTTTTT. Translation gives CASRGLAGVTGELFF.

The genes are TRBV6-6 and TRBJ2-7; weak D call: TRBD1 (5 bases). The V gene lost 0 bases and the J gene lost 6 bases, with 9 bases spanning the gap. Germline assignment: CDR1 MNHNY and CDR2 SVGAGI (reference sequence). This CDR3 comprises 13 residues. The CDR3 bases are TGTGCCAGCAGTTACTCTACAGGCGGCGAGCAGTACTTC. Its translation is CASSYSTGGEQYF.

This CDR3 reads CASSLDALDETQYF. The CDR3 coding sequence is TGCGCCAGCAGCTTGGATGCGCTAGACGAGACCCAGTACTTC. The chain uses TRBV5-1 and TRBJ2-5; D is uncertain. This CDR3 is built from 14 residues. V dropped 0 bases and J dropped 5 bases, with 11 bases sitting between them. Germline V gene sequence: CDR1 SGHRS, CDR2 YFSETQ.

The chain has TRBV19 and TRBJ2-4; D is unresolved. This CDR3 contains 19 residues. Per the germline V gene, CDR1 is LNHDA and CDR2 is SQIVND (reference sequence). V gave up 5 bases and J gave up 0 bases, with 23 bases separating them. The CDR3: CASSPRPASARLAKNIQYF. The DNA of the CDR3 is TGTGCCAGTAGTCCCCGCCCGGCGTCAGCCAGGCTAGCCAAAAACATTCAGTACTTC.

This rearrangement joins TRBV6-1 to TRBJ2-1; 11 bases agree with TRBD1. With V trimmed by 10 bases and J by 9 bases, 14 bases remained unmatched. This CDR3 spans 15 amino acids. Germline loops: CDR1 MNHNS, CDR2 SASEGT. DNA for the CDR3: TGTGCCACCCTCTTTAGGGGACAGGGGGTACGTGAGCAGTTCTTC. Amino acids: CATLFRGQGVREQFF.

The CDR3 bases are TGTGCCAGCAGCTTGGTGTCAGGGGGGGTGTTGGCCCACGAGCAGTACTTC. This sequence encodes CASSLVSGGVLAHEQYF. This chain uses TRBV5-4 with TRBJ2-7; D is perhaps TRBD1 or TRBD2 (7 bases each). The ends were cut back, 0 bases at V and 5 bases at J, with 21 bases in the middle. The CDR3 runs to 17 residues. Germline V lookup: CDR1 SGHNT, CDR2 YYREEE (reference sequence). The full variable domain, its missing parts supplied by reference TRBV5-4 and TRBJ2-7, is ETGVTQSPTHLIKTRGQQVTLRCSSQSGHNTVSWYQQALGQGPQFIFQYYREEENGRGNFPPRFSGLQFPNYSSELNVNALELDDSALYLCASSLVSGGVLAHEQYFGPGTRLTVT.

The chain recombines TRBV30 with TRBJ1-3, with D unclear. This CDR3 is built from 13 residues. The V gene lost 5 bases and the J gene lost 3 bases, with 11 bases spanning the gap. Germline V lookup: CDR1 GTSNPN, CDR2 SVGIG (reference sequence). The CDR3 DNA reads as TGTGCCTGGGCCGAATACAGTGGAAACACCATATATTTT. It translates to CAWAEYSGNTIYF.